The 10 T cell receptor beta chains below come from one sample, sequenced in a study of response to subunit inactivated influenza vaccine. TCRdb re-derived calls from the RT-PCR reads in MiXCR, one entry per CDR3 protein. This table has roughly 550,000 distinct CDR3 sequences, under 30% appearing once. These same records also appear under a second study, on T cells expressing NK-cell markers. This second study says: Beta-chain TCR cDNA was generated via 5'RACE template switching with UMIs.

The sample in question was CD4+ T cells sorted from PBMCs, obtained roughly 12 days after vaccination. The source of these receptors is a man between 45 and 60 years old who received an inactivated influenza vaccine.

This chain links TRBV20-1 with TRBJ2-2; possible D gene TRBD1, 5 bases. Trimming cost V 6 bases and J 1 base, with 9 bases left between them. In germline, CDR1 is DFQATT, CDR2 SNEGSKA (reference sequence). The CDR3 runs to 13 residues. CDR3 nucleotides: TGCAGTGCCCCCGGACAGAACACCGGGGAGCTGTTTTTT. It translates to CSAPGQNTGELFF.

The rearrangement uses TRBV5-6 and TRBJ2-1, with 15 bases identical to TRBD2. Trimming took 3 bases from V and 7 from J; bases not matched to a gene: 8. The CDR3 spans 17 residues. Germline-derived CDR1 and CDR2 are SGHDT and YYEEEE. The DNA of the CDR3 is TGTGCCAGCAGCTCGAGGACTAGCGGGAGGGCCGGGAATGAGCAGTTCTTC. Protein: CASSSRTSGRAGNEQFF. The full variable domain, completed using reference TRBV5-6 and TRBJ2-1, is DAGVTQSPTHLIKTRGQQVTLRCSPKSGHDTVSWYQQALGQGPQFIFQYYEEEERQRGNFPDRFSGHQFPNYSSELNVNALLLGDSALYLCASSSRTSGRAGNEQFFGPGTRLTVL.

The gene calls are TRBV28 and TRBJ2-1; TRBD2 aligns across 8 bases. V lost 4 bases and J lost 7; bases outside the gene matches: 9. The CDR3 spans 15 residues. Germline CDR1 reads MDHEN; CDR2 reads SYDVKM. The CDR3 is CASSSGTGGLNEQFF. CDR3 coding DNA: TGTGCCAGCAGTTCTGGGACGGGAGGGCTTAATGAGCAGTTCTTC.

This clonotype was counted between two and nine times. V gene TRBV4-2 combines with J gene TRBJ2-1; 9 nucleotides agree with TRBD2. Losses at the gene ends were 3 bases for V and 5 bases for J; bases not matched to a gene: 5. The CDR3 runs to 15 residues. The germline V gene has CDR1 LGHNA and CDR2 YNFKEQ. DNA for the CDR3: TGTGCCAGCAGCCAGTCTAGCGGGAACGACAATGAGCAGTTCTTC. Residues: CASSQSSGNDNEQFF.

The chain couples TRBV9 to TRBJ2-5; 7 bases match TRBD2. The CDR3 is made up of 13 amino acids. CDR1 is SGDLS and CDR2 is YYNGEE in the germline V gene. V lost 6 bases and J lost 3; bases outside the gene matches: 5. The CDR3 region has the DNA TGTGCCAGCAACGGACGGGGGGAAGAGACCCAGTACTTC. Its translation is CASNGRGEETQYF.

This clonotype came up a few times. The genes are TRBV5-1 and TRBJ1-6; D remains ambiguous. CDR1 SGHRS and CDR2 YFSETQ come from the germline V gene. V lost 0 bases to trimming and J lost 7 bases, with 8 bases between them. The CDR3 covers 14 residues. The chain's CDR3 is CASSLVGPNSPLHF. The CDR3 region has the DNA TGCGCCAGCAGCTTGGTCGGACCCAATTCACCCCTCCACTTT.

The chain is built from TRBV18 and TRBJ2-2; D ambiguous. The CDR3 contains 14 residues. Trimming took 1 base from V and 7 from J, leaving 10 bases between them. Per the germline V gene, CDR1 is KGHSH and CDR2 is LQKENI. The CDR3 DNA follows: TGTGCCAGCTCACCACGCGGACGAATCGGGGAGCTGTTTTTT. Encoded protein: CASSPRGRIGELFF.

This clonotype was recorded a few times. The V gene is TRBV28, the J gene TRBJ2-1, with 8 positions matching TRBD1. Germline CDR1 and CDR2: MDHEN and SYDVKM. The V and J ends lost 5 bases and 12 bases, in that order; junction bases with no gene match: 12. This CDR3 is 14 amino acids long. CDR3: CASSLDFAGTGQFF. The CDR3 DNA follows: TGTGCCAGCAGTCTGGATTTCGCCGGGACAGGGCAGTTCTTC.

This clonotype showed up just a few times. This chain joins TRBV5-1 and TRBJ2-3, with D possibly TRBD2 on 5 matching bases. This CDR3 is 17 amino acids long. V was pared by 0 bases and J by 6 bases, with 20 bases between. In germline, CDR1 is SGHRS, CDR2 YFSETQ. CDR3 residues: CASSLARWERRRDTQYF. CDR3 nucleotides: TGCGCCAGCAGCTTGGCCCGGTGGGAGCGCCGACGGGATACGCAGTATTTT.

This clonotype was observed a few times. The chain has TRBV11-2 and TRBJ2-3, with a tentative D call TRBD2 (6 bases). The CDR3 runs 18 residues. The germline V gene has CDR1 SGHAT and CDR2 FQNNGV. Trimming stripped 5 bases from V and 2 bases from J, with 23 bases between. The CDR3 is CASSPRGGGLTATDTQYF. DNA for the CDR3: TGTGCCAGCAGCCCACGGGGTGGGGGACTTACCGCCACAGATACGCAGTATTTT.